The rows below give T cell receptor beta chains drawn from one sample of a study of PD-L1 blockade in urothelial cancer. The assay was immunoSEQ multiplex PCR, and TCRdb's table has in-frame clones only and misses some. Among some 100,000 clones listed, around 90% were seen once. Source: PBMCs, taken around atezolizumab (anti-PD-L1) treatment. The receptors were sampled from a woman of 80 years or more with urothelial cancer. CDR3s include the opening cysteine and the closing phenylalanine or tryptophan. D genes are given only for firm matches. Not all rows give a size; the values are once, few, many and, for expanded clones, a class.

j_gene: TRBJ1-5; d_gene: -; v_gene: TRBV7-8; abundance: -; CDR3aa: CASTLQGVNQPQHF; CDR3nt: TGTGCCAGCACCCTACAAGGGGTCAATCAGCCCCAGCATTTT
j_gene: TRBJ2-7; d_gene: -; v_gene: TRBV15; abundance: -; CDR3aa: CATSNGGNEQYF; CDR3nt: TGTGCCACCAGCAATGGAGGGAACGAGCAGTACTTC
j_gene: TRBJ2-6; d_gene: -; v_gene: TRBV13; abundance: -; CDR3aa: CASSARDVLSGANVLTF; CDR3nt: TGTGCCAGCAGCGCGCGGGACGTACTCTCTGGGGCCAACGTCCTGACTTTC
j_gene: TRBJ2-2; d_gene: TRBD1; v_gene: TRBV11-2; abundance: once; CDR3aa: CASSPGTGGYTGELFF; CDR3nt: TGTGCCAGCAGCCCCGGGACAGGGGGCTACACCGGGGAGCTGTTTTTT
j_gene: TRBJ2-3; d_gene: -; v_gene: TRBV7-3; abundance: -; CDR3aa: CASSFTGTVTDTQYF; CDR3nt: TGTGCCAGCAGCTTCACCGGGACTGTCACAGATACGCAGTATTTT
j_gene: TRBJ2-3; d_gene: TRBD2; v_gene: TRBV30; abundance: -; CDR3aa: CAWAQAGAGDTQYF; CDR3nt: TGTGCCTGGGCGCAAGCGGGAGCGGGAGATACGCAGTATTTT
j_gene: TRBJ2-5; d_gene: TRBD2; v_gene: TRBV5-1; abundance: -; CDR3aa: CASSLMGRGGQETQYF; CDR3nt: TGCGCCAGCAGCTTGATGGGACGCGGGGGCCAAGAGACCCAGTACTTC
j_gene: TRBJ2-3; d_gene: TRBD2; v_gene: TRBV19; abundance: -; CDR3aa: CASSRLAVTDTQYF; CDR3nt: TGTGCCAGTAGTCGACTAGCGGTTACAGATACGCAGTATTTT
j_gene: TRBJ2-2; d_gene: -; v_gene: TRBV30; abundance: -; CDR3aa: CAWSVGVLALAGELFF; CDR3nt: TGTGCCTGGAGTGTTGGGGTACTAGCTCTCGCCGGGGAGCTGTTTTTT
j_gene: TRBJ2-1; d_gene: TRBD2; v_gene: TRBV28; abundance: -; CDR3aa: CASSLTSGPNEQFF; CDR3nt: TGTGCCAGCAGTTTGACTAGCGGGCCAAATGAGCAGTTCTTC
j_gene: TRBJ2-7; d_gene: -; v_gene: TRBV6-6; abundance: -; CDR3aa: CASSNPSGSSLYEQYF; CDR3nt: TGTGCCAGCAGTAATCCATCGGGGAGTTCACTCTACGAGCAGTACTTC
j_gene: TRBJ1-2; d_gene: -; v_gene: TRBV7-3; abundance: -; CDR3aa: CASSLNRYSPSYTF; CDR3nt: TGTGCCAGCAGCTTAAATCGGTACAGCCCGAGCTACACCTTC
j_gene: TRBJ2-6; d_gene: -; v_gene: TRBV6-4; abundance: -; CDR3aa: CASSDGTGANVLTF; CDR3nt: TGTGCCAGCAGTGACGGCACTGGGGCCAACGTCCTGACTTTC
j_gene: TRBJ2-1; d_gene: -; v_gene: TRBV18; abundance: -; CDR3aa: CASSSSGYNEQFF; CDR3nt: TGTGCCAGCTCGTCGAGCGGATACAATGAGCAGTTCTTC
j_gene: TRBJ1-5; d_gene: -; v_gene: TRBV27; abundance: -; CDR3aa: CASRGLYTSNQPQHF; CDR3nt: TGTGCCAGCAGGGGCCTCTACACTAGCAATCAGCCCCAGCATTTT
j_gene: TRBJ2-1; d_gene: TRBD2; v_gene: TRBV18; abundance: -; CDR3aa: CASSSTSGSGNEQFF; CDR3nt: TGTGCCAGCTCATCCACTAGCGGGAGTGGCAATGAGCAGTTCTTC